One sample yielded the 10 T cell receptor beta chains listed below, sequenced in a study of shared clonotypes between healthy human individuals. Using immunoSEQ multiplex PCR, the repertoire was profiled, and TCRdb retains in-frame clones only, with some absent. The repertoire consists of 2.5 million or so clones, with more than 90% occurring once and the leading ten covering 0.14%. Sequencing used naive CD4+ T cells sorted from blood. The subset is: CD45RA+ positively selected. These receptors were obtained from a man in his late teens or twenties in good health.

This rearrangement joins TRBV2 to TRBJ2-7; D might be TRBD1 or TRBD2, each matching 5 bases. Germline V CDR1 and CDR2: SNHLY, FYNNEI. The V end was cut by 7 bases, the J end by 2 bases, with 15 bases between. The CDR3 sequence is 14 residues long. In DNA, the CDR3 is TGTGCCAGCAATGGGGGACGGGGCCCCTACGAGCAGTACTTC. It translates to CASNGGRGPYEQYF.

CDR3 sequence reads: CASSNGGTINQPQHF. CDR3 coding DNA: TGTGCCAGTAGTAATGGGGGGACGATCAATCAGCCCCAGCATTTT. The rearrangement joins TRBV19 to TRBJ1-5; tentatively, D is TRBD1 (5 bases). The V end lost 4 bases, the J end lost 3 bases, and 13 bases lay between the germline ends. Per germline, CDR1 LNHDA and CDR2 SQIVND (reference sequence). The CDR3 extends over 15 amino acids.

The rearrangement links TRBV7-6 to TRBJ2-3, with 9 bases matching TRBD2. The CDR3 spans 16 residues. V trimming: 0 bases; J trimming: 5 bases; junction bases outside the gene matches: 6. Germline CDR1 reads SGHVS; CDR2 reads FNYEAQ. Here the CDR3 DNA reads TGTGCCAGCAGCTTAGCGGGCGGGGGGGCGAAAGATACGCAGTATTTT. Encoded protein: CASSLAGGGAKDTQYF.

The V call is TRBV5-1, the J call TRBJ2-5; TRBD2 agrees at 8 bases. CDR3 length: 14 amino acids. Germline CDR1 reads SGHRS; CDR2 reads YFSETQ. The trim removed 6 bases at V and 2 bases at J, leaving 6 bases unmatched. The chain's CDR3 is CASTPGGEQETQYF. The CDR3 region has the DNA TGCGCCAGCACCCCGGGAGGGGAACAAGAGACCCAGTACTTC.

The chain is built from TRBV30 and TRBJ2-7; no firm D call. Per the germline V gene, CDR1 is GTSNPN and CDR2 is SVGIG (reference sequence). The CDR3 length is 14 residues. The V and J ends lost 0 bases and 2 bases respectively, with 11 bases between them. The chain's CDR3 is CAWSVGLLAYEQYF. The CDR3 nucleotides read TGTGCCTGGAGTGTTGGGCTATTGGCCTACGAGCAGTACTTC.

J is TRBJ2-6 and V is TRBV6-1; 7 nucleotides line up with TRBD1. The germline V gene encodes CDR1 MNHNS and CDR2 SASEGT. Unmatched junction bases numbered 3, after V lost 6 bases and J lost 1 base. This CDR3 contains 15 residues. CDR3 region: CASRGQRSGANVLTF. The CDR3 DNA sequence: TGTGCCAGCAGGGGACAGAGATCTGGGGCCAACGTCCTGACTTTC.

The chain employs TRBV20-1 and TRBJ2-5; 7 bases align to TRBD2. CDR1 is DFQATT, CDR2 SNEGSKA, per germline (reference sequence). The CDR3 is made up of 10 amino acids. With V trimmed by 7 bases and J by 7 bases, 3 bases remained unmatched. The CDR3 here is CSVQRGTQYF. The CDR3 bases are TGCAGTGTTCAGCGGGGGACCCAGTACTTC.

In DNA, the CDR3 is TGTGCCAGCAGTGAGTGGGAACAAGGGTTCTTC. Its protein product is CASSEWEQGFF. The J gene is TRBJ2-1, the V gene TRBV6-1, with no clear D. This CDR3 comprises 11 residues. The germline V and J ends were trimmed by 3 bases and 15 bases, with 12 bases remaining between them. Germline values: CDR1 MNHNS, CDR2 SASEGT.

V and J are TRBV29-1 and TRBJ2-1; 9 nucleotides align to TRBD1. Germline CDR1 is SQVTM and CDR2 is ANQGSEA. The CDR3 runs 13 residues. J lost 9 bases, V lost 6 bases, and 9 bases had no gene match. The CDR3 sequence: CSVTGTGRSEQFF. In nucleotides, the CDR3 is TGCAGCGTCACCGGGACAGGGCGCAGTGAGCAGTTCTTC.

This clone was detected a few times. The J gene is TRBJ2-7, the V gene TRBV7-9, with 7 bases identical to TRBD2. Germline trimming cut 5 bases from V and 4 bases from J; bases unmatched to any gene: 8. Germline V gives CDR1 SEHNR, CDR2 FQNEAQ (reference sequence). This CDR3 has 14 amino acids. CDR3 DNA sequence: TGTGCCAGCAGCCCCGCGAGCGGGGCGTACGAGCAGTACTTC. The encoded protein is CASSPASGAYEQYF.